These 23 T cell receptor beta chains share one sample of origin, sequenced in a study of blood T cell repertoires in COVID-19. This table comes from immunoSEQ multiplex PCR, and its TCRdb copy is limited to in-frame clones, with some not included. The sample records over 200,000 clones, roughly 86% being singletons. The sequencing input was peripheral blood. All receptors come from a man in his forties or fifties who had recovered from COVID-19.

The gene calls are TRBV11-2 and TRBJ2-7; D may be TRBD2 (6 bases). Germline CDR1 and CDR2: SGHAT and FQNNGV. V dropped 2 bases and J dropped 4 bases, with 9 bases sitting between them. CDR3 length: 13 amino acids. CDR3 nucleotide sequence: TGTGCCAGCAGCTTAAGTGCGGGATACGAGCAGTACTTC. It codes for CASSLSAGYEQYF.

The rearrangement joins TRBV19 to TRBJ2-4; 10 bases map to TRBD2. Germline CDR1 and CDR2: LNHDA and SQIVND (reference sequence). This CDR3 contains 18 residues. Trimming took 6 bases from V and 0 from J; bases not matched to a gene: 11. CDR3 nucleotide sequence: TGTGCCAGTAGCTGGACTAGCGGAGGTGCCCTAGCCAAAAACATTCAGTACTTC. This translates into CASSWTSGGALAKNIQYF.

V gene TRBV25-1 combines with J gene TRBJ2-7; D unresolved. The CDR3 is made up of 13 amino acids. Germline CDR1 MGHDK, CDR2 SYGVNS. V was trimmed by 3 bases and J by 3 bases, leaving 9 bases between them. CDR3 DNA: TGTGCCAGCAGTGACCCCTTTGTCTACGAGCAGTACTTC. Protein sequence: CASSDPFVYEQYF.

The rearrangement joins TRBV4-1 to TRBJ2-7; TRBD1 might be the D (6 bases). The V and J ends lost 4 bases and 3 bases respectively, with 13 bases between them. The germline V gene encodes CDR1 MGHRA and CDR2 YSYEKL. The CDR3 is made up of 14 amino acids. The chain's CDR3 is CASSPPGHDYEQYF. The CDR3 bases are TGCGCCAGCAGCCCCCCGGGACATGACTACGAGCAGTACTTC.

There are a few counts of this clone. The chain has TRBV2 and TRBJ1-5; the match to TRBD1 covers 7 bases. CDR3 size: 18 residues. Germline V gene sequence: CDR1 SNHLY, CDR2 FYNNEI. With 2 bases clipped from V and 6 bases from J, the junction kept 16 bases outside the gene matches. This chain's CDR3 is CASSERGPGYNSGQPQHF. The CDR3 bases are TGTGCCAGCAGTGAAAGGGGGCCGGGGTATAACAGCGGTCAGCCCCAGCATTTT. The whole variable domain, filled in from reference TRBV2 and TRBJ1-5, reads EPEVTQTPSHQVTQMGQEVILRCVPISNHLYFYWYRQILGQKVEFLVSFYNNEISEKSEIFDDQFSVERPDGSNFTLKIRSTKLEDSAMYFCASSERGPGYNSGQPQHFGDGTRLSIL.

The rearrangement uses TRBV7-2 and TRBJ2-1; 7 bases are shared with TRBD2. Germline V gene data show CDR1 as SGHTA and CDR2 as FQGNSA. With V trimmed by 6 bases and J by 6 bases, 11 bases remained unmatched. This CDR3 comprises 15 residues. The CDR3, as DNA: TGTGCCAGCAGACCAGGGTCGGGGGGACCCAATGAGCAGTTCTTC. Protein: CASRPGSGGPNEQFF. The whole variable domain, filled in from reference TRBV7-2 and TRBJ2-1, reads GAGVSQSPSNKVTEKGKDVELRCDPISGHTALYWYRQSLGQGLEFLIYFQGNSAPDKSGLPSDRFSAERTGGSVSTLTIQRTQQEDSAVYLCASRPGSGGPNEQFFGPGTRLTVL.

Only a few counts were recorded for this clone. Here the CDR3 DNA reads TGTGCCAGCAGCCTGACAGGACCTGACTATGGCTACACCTTC. Its translation: CASSLTGPDYGYTF. The chain joins TRBV14 to TRBJ1-2; the D gene is possibly TRBD1 (6 bases). This CDR3 region has 14 residues. Trimming left V 4 bases short and J 3 bases short, with 12 bases between. Germline V gives CDR1 SGHDN, CDR2 FVKESK.

The V gene is TRBV25-1, the J gene TRBJ1-6; tentative D call: TRBD1 (5 bases). The CDR3 covers 15 residues. Germline assignment: CDR1 MGHDK and CDR2 SYGVNS. V dropped 5 bases and J dropped 2 bases, with 10 bases sitting between them. In DNA form, the CDR3 reads TGTGCCAGCAGTTTGGGGGGAGCCTATAATTCACCCCTCCACTTT. This codes for CASSLGGAYNSPLHF. Looking up the rest from reference TRBV25-1 and TRBJ1-6 gives the full variable domain: EADIYQTPRYLVIGTGKKITLECSQTMGHDKMYWYQQDPGMELHLIHYSYGVNSTEKGDLSSESTVSRIRTEHFPLTLESARPSHTSQYLCASSLGGAYNSPLHFGNGTRLTVT.

The J gene is TRBJ2-7, the V gene TRBV5-1; 7 bases are a match to TRBD1. In germline, CDR1 is SGHRS, CDR2 YFSETQ. Trimming took 2 bases from V and 2 from J; bases not matched to a gene: 4. This CDR3 contains 14 residues. The CDR3 DNA is TGCGCCAGCAGCTTAACAGGGGCAACCTACGAGCAGTACTTC. The encoded protein is CASSLTGATYEQYF.

The CDR3 DNA follows: TGCGCCAGCAGCCCCCTAGGCGGGGGGGTCCAAGAGACCCAGTACTTC. This sequence encodes CASSPLGGGVQETQYF. The J gene is TRBJ2-5, the V gene TRBV5-1, with 9 bases matching TRBD2. Germline CDR1 is SGHRS and CDR2 is YFSETQ. This CDR3 is 16 amino acids long. With V trimmed by 4 bases and J by 1 base, 8 bases remained unmatched.

The rearrangement joins TRBV18 to TRBJ2-2; 7 nucleotides line up with TRBD1. The trim removed 8 bases at V and 5 bases at J, leaving 11 bases unmatched. The germline V gene has CDR1 KGHSH and CDR2 LQKENI. There are 15 residues in the CDR3. For the CDR3, the DNA is TGTGCCAGCGATCCGACAGGGATGGGGACCGGGGAGCTGTTTTTT. Amino acids: CASDPTGMGTGELFF.

The gene calls are TRBV4-3 and TRBJ1-1, with no clear D. The CDR3 consists of 18 residues. Germline assignment: CDR1 LGHNA and CDR2 YSLEER. V lost 0 bases and J 4 bases, leaving 21 bases between the germline ends. The CDR3 sequence: CASSQEVTDPSGSTEAFF. The CDR3 DNA follows: TGCGCCAGCAGCCAAGAGGTTACCGACCCGTCGGGAAGCACTGAAGCTTTCTTT.

The CDR3 DNA reads as TGTGCCAGCAGCTTAGCTACATCGTACGAGCAGTACTTC. Translating it yields CASSLATSYEQYF. This chain uses TRBV7-9 with TRBJ2-7, with D hard to call. The CDR3 has 13 residues. From germline, CDR1 is SEHNR and CDR2 FQNEAQ (reference sequence). V dropped 0 bases and J dropped 4 bases, with 7 bases sitting between them.

This chain joins TRBV18 and TRBJ1-3; D not resolved. V lost 6 bases, J lost 8 bases, and 8 bases lay in between. This CDR3 has 11 amino acids. The V gene's germline CDR1 is KGHSH and CDR2 LQKENI. CDR3 coding DNA: TGTGCCAGCTCTCACGGGGACACCATATATTTT. This encodes CASSHGDTIYF.

The gene calls are TRBV6-5 and TRBJ2-7; D might be TRBD1 (6 bases). The CDR3 is 14 residues long. Per germline, CDR1 MNHEY and CDR2 SVGAGI. Between the trimmed V and J ends, which lost 4 bases and 6 bases, there was a span of 16 bases. Here the CDR3 DNA reads TGTGCCAGCAGTTCCCCCGGGACACCGAGCGAGCAGTACTTC. Translation gives CASSSPGTPSEQYF.

This clone showed up just once. The chain is built from TRBV6-4 and TRBJ1-5, with D possibly being TRBD1 (5 bases). Germline values: CDR1 MRHNA, CDR2 SNTAGT. V was clipped by 5 bases and J by 0 bases, with 8 bases between them. The CDR3 extends over 14 amino acids. CDR3 nucleotide sequence: TGTGCCAGCAGTCCACAGGCTAGCAATCAGCCCCAGCATTTT. This codes for CASSPQASNQPQHF.

The chain joins TRBV24-1 to TRBJ2-3; weak D call: TRBD1 (6 bases). V lost 7 bases, J lost 0 bases, and 7 bases lay in between. The CDR3 spans 13 residues. The germline V gene encodes CDR1 KGHDR and CDR2 SFDVKD. The CDR3, as DNA: TGTGCCACCAGCCAGGGGAGCACAGATACGCAGTATTTT. It specifies CATSQGSTDTQYF.

The chain combines TRBV7-9 with TRBJ2-2, with 8 bases that match TRBD2. Trimming at V came to 3 bases and at J to 0 bases, leaving 12 bases not matched to a gene. The germline gives CDR1 SEHNR, CDR2 FQNEAQ (reference sequence). The CDR3 runs to 19 residues. CDR3 loop: CASSLTLAVSRTNTGELFF. CDR3 coding DNA: TGTGCCAGCAGCTTGACACTAGCGGTGAGCCGAACGAACACCGGGGAGCTGTTTTTT.

The chain recombines TRBV20-1 with TRBJ2-1; 7 nucleotides line up with TRBD1. This CDR3 is built from 13 residues. With V trimmed by 3 bases and J by 2 bases, 1 base remained unmatched. Germline CDR1 reads DFQATT; CDR2 reads SNEGSKA (reference sequence). The CDR3 reads CSASQGAYNEQFF. The CDR3 DNA reads TGCAGTGCTAGTCAGGGGGCCTACAATGAGCAGTTCTTC.

The count of this clone is one. Germline is not matched at one junction end, which may reflect a read error. The chain is built from TRBV11-2 and TRBJ2-1, with 10 bases aligning to TRBD1. The CDR3 extends over 15 amino acids. Per germline, CDR1 SGHAT and CDR2 FQNNGV. CDR3 nucleotide sequence: TGTGCCAGCAGCATAGACAGGGGGCGGACGAATGAGCAGTTCTTC. It encodes CASSIDRGRTNEQFF.

This chain connects TRBV6-2 or TRBV6-3 to TRBJ2-7, with TRBD1 as a possible D gene (5 bases). The CDR3 length is 15 residues. Germline-derived CDR1 and CDR2 are MNHEY and SVGEGT. Trimming cost V 2 bases and J 2 bases, with 13 bases left between them. The CDR3 sequence is CASSYQGRLTYEQYF. The CDR3 nucleotides read TGTGCCAGCAGTTACCAGGGCCGATTAACCTACGAGCAGTACTTC.

The V call is TRBV10-3, the J call TRBJ1-4; no clear D. The CDR3 runs 15 residues. Germline values: CDR1 ENHRY, CDR2 SYGVKD. V lost 0 bases to trimming and J lost 0 bases, with 5 bases between them. CDR3 region: CAISESGATNEKLFF. CDR3 sequence (DNA): TGTGCCATCAGTGAGTCGGGAGCAACTAATGAAAAACTGTTTTTT.

The CDR3 region is CASSLRSGELFF. The CDR3 DNA is TGTGCCAGCAGCCTCCGGTCCGGGGAGCTGTTTTTT. The genes are TRBV7-3 and TRBJ2-2; no clear D. Germline CDR1 and CDR2: SGHTA and FQGTGA. Trimming took off 5 bases at V and 6 bases at J, with 7 bases between the two ends. This CDR3 comprises 12 residues.